These 10 T cell receptor beta chains were sequenced from one sample in a study of blood T cell repertoires in COVID-19. Method: immunoSEQ multiplex PCR; TCRdb's copy keeps in-frame clones and lacks some. The sample lists about 160,000 clones; more than 75% were seen once. The sequenced sample consisted of peripheral blood. Source of these receptors: a woman aged 60 to 75 with COVID-19, enrolled during active disease.

This clone was picked up a small number of times. The CDR3, as DNA: TGTGCCAGCAGCTTTTCTACAGGGGGGAATCAGCCCCAGCATTTT. Protein: CASSFSTGGNQPQHF. The chain recombines TRBV13 with TRBJ1-5; 8 nucleotides agree with TRBD1. The CDR3 runs to 15 residues. CDR1 and CDR2 (germline): PRHDT, FYEKMQ (reference sequence). The V and J ends lost 3 bases and 4 bases, in that order; junction bases with no gene match: 5.

The chain has TRBV18 and TRBJ2-1; tentatively, D is TRBD1 (6 bases). Trimming left V 3 bases short and J 0 bases short, with 12 bases between. The CDR3 length is 16 residues. Germline V gene data show CDR1 as KGHSH and CDR2 as LQKENI. This CDR3 is CASSPLSQGSYNEQFF. CDR3 bases: TGTGCCAGCTCACCGTTATCACAGGGCTCCTACAATGAGCAGTTCTTC.

V gene TRBV19 combines with J gene TRBJ1-2; TRBD1 matches 7 bases. Trimming removed 7 bases from V and 4 bases from J; junction bases left unmatched: 15. CDR1 and CDR2 from the germline V gene are LNHDA and SQIVND (reference sequence). The CDR3 extends over 16 amino acids. The CDR3 here is CASIPTPGQRSYGYTF. CDR3 nucleotide sequence: TGTGCCAGTATCCCTACACCGGGACAGAGGAGCTATGGCTACACCTTC.

The chain recombines TRBV5-1 with TRBJ2-2, with D unclear. The germline V gene has CDR1 SGHRS and CDR2 YFSETQ. The CDR3 has 14 residues. V gave up 6 bases and J gave up 0 bases, with 9 bases separating them. CDR3 DNA sequence: TGCGCCAGCAAGTTGGCCGCGAACACCGGGGAGCTGTTTTTT. Translating gives CASKLAANTGELFF.

The V gene is TRBV15, the J gene TRBJ2-2, with D tentatively TRBD2 (6 bases). Trimming left V 8 bases short and J 6 bases short, with 13 bases between. The CDR3 runs to 13 residues. From germline, CDR1 is LNHNV and CDR2 YYDKDF (reference sequence). CDR3 region: CATSRGVAGELFF. The CDR3 DNA reads TGTGCCACCTCACGCGGGGTCGCCGGGGAGCTGTTTTTT.

The CDR3 nucleotides are TGTGCCAGTAGTTTGGGACAGGGGAGGGCTGAAGCTTTCTTT. It yields the protein CASSLGQGRAEAFF. This chain uses TRBV19 with TRBJ1-1, with TRBD1 matching 10 bases. Germline assignment: CDR1 LNHDA and CDR2 SQIVND (reference sequence). Trimming removed 5 bases from V and 6 bases from J; junction bases left unmatched: 6. CDR3 length: 14 residues.

This clone was detected only once. V usage is TRBV11-1 and J usage is TRBJ1-6, with D possibly being TRBD1 (6 bases). CDR3 length: 14 amino acids. The germline V gene has CDR1 SGHAT and CDR2 FQDESV (reference sequence). V was clipped by 2 bases and J by 9 bases, with 11 bases between them. The CDR3 sequence: CASSLRQGTSPLHF. The CDR3 nucleotides are TGTGCCAGCAGCTTAAGGCAGGGGACTTCACCCCTCCACTTT. Variable domain in full (rest from reference TRBV11-1 and TRBJ1-6): EAEVAQSPRYKITEKSQAVAFWCDPISGHATLYWYRQILGQGPELLVQFQDESVVDDSQLPKDRFSAERLKGVDSTLKIQPAELGDSAMYLCASSLRQGTSPLHFGNGTRLTVT.

J is TRBJ2-1 and V is TRBV5-4; 9 nucleotides line up with TRBD1. CDR3 length: 12 residues. Germline CDR1 is SGHNT and CDR2 is YYREEE (reference sequence). The trim removed 5 bases at V and 7 bases at J, leaving 1 base unmatched. For the CDR3, the DNA is TGTGCCAGCAGGGACAGGGGTAATGAGCAGTTCTTC. This translates into CASRDRGNEQFF. Filled out from reference TRBV5-4 and TRBJ2-1, the complete variable domain reads ETGVTQSPTHLIKTRGQQVTLRCSSQSGHNTVSWYQQALGQGPQFIFQYYREEENGRGNFPPRFSGLQFPNYSSELNVNALELDDSALYLCASRDRGNEQFFGPGTRLTVL.

This chain links TRBV19 with TRBJ1-6; D uncertain. The CDR3 spans 13 residues. V lost 5 bases, J lost 6 bases, and 8 bases lay in between. Per germline, CDR1 LNHDA and CDR2 SQIVND (reference sequence). In nucleotides, the CDR3 is TGTGCCAGTAGTGCACAGATTAATTCACCCCTCCACTTT. Translated: CASSAQINSPLHF.

J is TRBJ1-2 and V is TRBV3-1 (or the pseudogene TRBV3-2); 7 positions match TRBD1. The length of the CDR3 is 15 residues. Germline trimming cut 1 base from V and 8 bases from J; bases unmatched to any gene: 10. Looked up from germline, CDR1 is LGHDT and CDR2 is YNNKEL (reference sequence). Here the CDR3 DNA reads TGTGCCAGCAGCCAAGTTAGCGCAGGGGGGAAGGGCTACACCTTC. Encoded protein: CASSQVSAGGKGYTF.